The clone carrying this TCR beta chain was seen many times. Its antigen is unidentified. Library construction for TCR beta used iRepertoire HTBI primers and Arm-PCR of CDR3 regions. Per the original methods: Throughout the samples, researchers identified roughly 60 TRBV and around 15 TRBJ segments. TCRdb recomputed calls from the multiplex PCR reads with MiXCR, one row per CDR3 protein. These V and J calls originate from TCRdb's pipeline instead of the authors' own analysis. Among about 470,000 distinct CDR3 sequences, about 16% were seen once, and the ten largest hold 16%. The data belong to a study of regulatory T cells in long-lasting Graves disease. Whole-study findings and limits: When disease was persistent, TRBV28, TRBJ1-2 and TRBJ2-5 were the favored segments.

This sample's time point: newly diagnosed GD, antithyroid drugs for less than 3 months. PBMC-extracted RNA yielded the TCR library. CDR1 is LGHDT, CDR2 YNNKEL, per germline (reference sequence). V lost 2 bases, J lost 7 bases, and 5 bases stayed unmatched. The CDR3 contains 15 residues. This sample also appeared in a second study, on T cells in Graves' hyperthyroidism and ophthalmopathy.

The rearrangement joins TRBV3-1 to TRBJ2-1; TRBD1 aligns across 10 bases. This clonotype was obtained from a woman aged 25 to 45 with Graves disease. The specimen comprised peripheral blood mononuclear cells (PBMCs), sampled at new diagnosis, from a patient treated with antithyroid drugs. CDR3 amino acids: CASSQRRTGGNEQFF. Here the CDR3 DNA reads TGTGCCAGCAGCCAAAGGAGGACAGGGGGTAATGAGCAGTTCTTC.